The 3 T cell receptor beta chains below were found in one sample sequenced in a study of blood T cells in healthy people across ages. A second PCR, run for roughly 7 to 12 cycles, used a sample-barcoded 5' primer plus a J-beta primer mix. TCRdb re-called the 5' RACE reads through MiXCR, storing one row per CDR3 protein. The sample gives hundreds of thousands of distinct CDR3 sequences, around 40% of which show up once; about 20% is in the top ten. What was sequenced was blood. The receptors derive from a woman in her sixties or seventies in good health.

This clonotype was recorded many times. The rearrangement links TRBV29-1 to TRBJ2-3, with unresolved D. CDR1 is SQVTM, CDR2 ANQGSEA, per germline. The CDR3 consists of 14 residues. Trimming removed 3 bases from V and 2 bases from J, with 12 bases in between. The CDR3 here is CSVEARFTTDTQYF. Written as DNA, the CDR3 is TGCAGCGTTGAGGCCCGGTTCACCACAGATACGCAGTATTTT.

The V call is TRBV12-3 or TRBV12-4, the J call TRBJ2-7; D not resolved. V dropped 6 bases and J dropped 7 bases, with 10 bases sitting between them. CDR3 size: 11 residues. The CDR3, as DNA: TGTGCCAGCAGGCGTTCATTAGAGCAGTACTTC. This encodes CASRRSLEQYF.

This chain joins TRBV4-1 and TRBJ1-1, with unresolved D. Germline V gives CDR1 MGHRA, CDR2 YSYEKL. Trimming shortened V by 1 base and J by 0 bases, and 15 bases separated the two germline ends. This CDR3 has 17 amino acids. The CDR3 is CASSQGPLDTLNTEAFF. CDR3 DNA: TGCGCCAGCAGCCAAGGGCCCTTAGACACCTTGAACACTGAAGCTTTCTTT.